This T cell receptor (beta chain) originates from a study of CD8+CD57+ T cells in acquired aplastic anemia. Study findings and constraints: The same twenty-nine CD8+ CDR3 sequences occurred in patients and in controls.

Profiling of TCR beta VDJ combinations and CDR3 sequences used genomic DNA as template. TCRdb re-called the reads with MiXCR, one entry per CDR3 protein. The sample has under 350,000 distinct CDR3 sequences; about three fifths are singletons. Turning to this clonotype: Its antigen is as yet unknown.

The germline gives CDR1 SNHLY, CDR2 FYNNEI. V shed 3 bases and J 7 bases; nucleotides not matched to a gene: 6. The CDR3 is 16 amino acids. An expansion of CD8+CD57+ cells by flow cytometry had been shown in patients chosen for sequencing. Each of the patients presented with severe acquired aplastic anemia. The chain employs TRBV2 and TRBJ1-6; 10 positions agree with TRBD1. The sequenced sample consisted of sorted CD4+, CD8+, or CD8+CD57+ T cells (not recorded which) from PBMCs. The source of this sequence is a human donor with aplastic anemia. The CDR3 DNA reads TGTGCCAGCAGTGATGGGACAGGGGATAGAAATTCACCCCTCCACTTT. Translating it yields CASSDGTGDRNSPLHF.